This TCR beta chain comes out of a study of blood T cell repertoires in COVID-19. The wider study: The United States, Italy and Spain were the sources of the acute and convalescent COVID-19 samples. The cDNA or gDNA used as material had been derived from T cells, B-cell-depleted T cells, or PBMCs.

This clone was seen many times. Methods used by the authors: Reference gene primer amplification yielded estimated nucleated cell counts. Some clones are missing from TCRdb's copy, which holds only in-frame ones; the method was immunoSEQ multiplex PCR. D and trimming were read from the DNA, whereas the V and J calls and clone size are those reported in that table. The data contain roughly 150,000 clones, roughly 78% of them singletons. The CDR3 covers 15 residues. The V gene lost 1 base and the J gene lost 2 bases, with 12 bases spanning the gap. Germline V gene lookup returns CDR1 SGHTA and CDR2 FQGNSA. Enrollment of patients from Seattle took place during active infection, with longitudinal follow-up.

The material sequenced was peripheral blood. The clonotype was recovered from a woman aged 60-75 years with COVID-19, enrolled during active disease. The genes are TRBV7-2 and TRBJ2-7, with a weak D call TRBD2 (5 bases). This CDR3 reads CASSLVEGTPYEQYF. The CDR3 DNA is TGTGCCAGCAGCTTAGTTGAGGGAACGCCCTACGAGCAGTACTTC.